A single sample is the source of the 14 T cell receptor beta chains below, sequenced in a study of T-cell memory formation after mild COVID-19. MiXCR, run by TCRdb on the 5' RACE reads, gives a single entry per CDR3 protein. The top ten clones hold 22% of a sample with a few hundred thousand distinct CDR3 sequences, around 8% of them seen once. The sequencing input was PBMCs or a T cell subset sorted from them (not recorded which). These TCRs come from a man aged 18 to 29 who had mild COVID-19 (a few samples of this study predate the infection). Cell type and time point are not known.

V gene TRBV29-1 combines with J gene TRBJ1-1; 10 nucleotides line up with TRBD1. This CDR3 region has 14 residues. Germline CDR1 reads SQVTM; CDR2 reads ANQGSEA. Trimming at V came to 6 bases and at J to 6 bases, leaving 10 bases not matched to a gene. CDR3 coding DNA: TGCAGCGTAGGTACCGGGACAGGGGTGCCTGAAGCTTTCTTT. Translated, it gives CSVGTGTGVPEAFF.

This clonotype was seen more than once but under ten times. This rearrangement joins TRBV29-1 to TRBJ2-3, with TRBD2 matching over 11 bases. CDR3 length: 13 amino acids. Germline values: CDR1 SQVTM, CDR2 ANQGSEA. Trimming at V came to 4 bases and at J to 4 bases, leaving 1 base not matched to a gene. CDR3 sequence reads: CSVVGLAADTQYF. CDR3 DNA sequence: TGCAGCGTTGTGGGACTAGCGGCAGATACGCAGTATTTT.

This clonotype has only a few counts. The rearrangement links TRBV29-1 to TRBJ1-5; 7 positions match TRBD1. Losses at the gene ends were 4 bases for V and 7 bases for J; bases not matched to a gene: 4. Germline V lookup: CDR1 SQVTM, CDR2 ANQGSEA. The CDR3 spans 12 residues. The CDR3 is CSVGAGGQPQHF. The CDR3, as DNA: TGCAGCGTTGGGGCAGGGGGGCAGCCCCAGCATTTT.

The J gene is TRBJ1-6, the V gene TRBV7-2, with D perhaps matching TRBD1 (5 bases). This CDR3 has 13 amino acids. Deletions cut 5 bases from V and 9 bases from J, with 11 bases between. CDR1 and CDR2 from the germline V gene are SGHTA and FQGNSA. CDR3 coding DNA: TGTGCCAGCAGCCGGGTGGGGGGTTCACCCCTCCACTTT. It encodes CASSRVGGSPLHF.

The table lists this clonotype with a few counts. The V call is TRBV28, the J call TRBJ2-5; 10 bases match TRBD2. The V and J ends lost 8 bases and 3 bases, in that order; junction bases with no gene match: 9. Germline lookup yields CDR1 MDHEN and CDR2 SYDVKM. The CDR3 consists of 15 residues. The CDR3 region is CASLSGGADEETQYF. The CDR3 DNA follows: TGTGCCAGCCTCAGCGGGGGGGCCGACGAAGAGACCCAGTACTTC.

This clonotype was counted between two and nine times. The rearrangement joins TRBV5-4 to TRBJ2-7; no clear D gene. The V and J ends lost 2 bases and 3 bases respectively, with 15 bases between them. Germline lookup yields CDR1 SGHNT and CDR2 YYREEE (reference sequence). This CDR3 has 15 residues. DNA for the CDR3: TGTGCCAGCAGCTTTGTGGGGTTTTGGTGCTACGAGCAGTACGTC. Translating it yields CASSFVGFWCYEQYV.

The rearrangement links TRBV7-2 to TRBJ2-3; D ambiguous. The germline V and J ends were trimmed by 6 bases and 12 bases, with 16 bases remaining between them. Germline V CDR1 and CDR2: SGHTA, FQGNSA. This CDR3 spans 12 amino acids. CDR3 region: CASRLQTARQYF. The CDR3 DNA reads as TGTGCCAGCAGACTACAGACGGCTCGACAGTATTTT.

The gene calls are TRBV20-1 and TRBJ1-4; no reliable D call. V lost 5 bases and J 3 bases, leaving 16 bases between the germline ends. The germline V gene encodes CDR1 DFQATT and CDR2 SNEGSKA (reference sequence). The length of the CDR3 is 15 residues. The CDR3 DNA reads as TGCAGTGCTCCCACCCACAGCGTATCTAATGAAAAACTGTTTTTT. It yields the protein CSAPTHSVSNEKLFF.

This clonotype was seen ten or more times. This rearrangement joins TRBV6-5 to TRBJ2-1; the D is unclear. Between the trimmed V and J ends, which lost 6 bases and 6 bases, there was a span of 6 bases. The CDR3 loop spans 11 amino acids. CDR1 and CDR2 from the germline V gene are MNHEY and SVGAGI. CDR3 sequence: CASSISNEQFF. The CDR3 coding sequence is TGTGCCAGCAGCATTTCCAATGAGCAGTTCTTC.

A few counts support this clonotype. V gene TRBV4-2 combines with J gene TRBJ2-2; perhaps D is TRBD1 or TRBD2 (7 bases each). The germline CDR1 and CDR2 sequences are LGHNA and YNFKEQ. V shed 1 base and J shed 2 bases, with 14 bases lying between them. The CDR3 covers 17 residues. CDR3 amino acids: CASSQVQGGQNTGELFF. DNA for the CDR3: TGTGCCAGCAGCCAAGTGCAGGGGGGGCAAAACACCGGGGAGCTGTTTTTT.

The chain links TRBV27 to TRBJ1-2; D perhaps matches TRBD1 (6 bases). CDR3 size: 18 residues. The V end was cut by 2 bases, the J end by 4 bases, with 23 bases between. The V gene's germline CDR1 is MNHEY and CDR2 SMNVEV (reference sequence). In DNA, the CDR3 is TGTGCCAGCAGTTTAAGCCCTGCCTCGGGACAAGTTCTCTATGGCTACACCTTC. Protein product: CASSLSPASGQVLYGYTF.

The rearrangement joins TRBV12-3 or TRBV12-4 to TRBJ2-2; 8 bases line up with TRBD1. Unmatched junction bases numbered 9, after V lost 6 bases and J lost 6 bases. CDR3 size: 15 residues. This chain's CDR3 is CASRPTTGGPGELFF. CDR3 DNA sequence: TGTGCCAGCAGACCAACAACAGGGGGTCCCGGGGAGCTGTTTTTT.

This clonotype was counted a few times. This sequence joins TRBV5-1 and TRBJ2-2; 7 bases map to TRBD2. The CDR3 has 14 residues. V lost 7 bases and J lost 4; bases outside the gene matches: 7. Germline V gene data show CDR1 as SGHRS and CDR2 as YFSETQ. CDR3 in amino acids: CASGVGGFTGELFF. The CDR3 DNA is TGCGCCAGCGGAGTCGGGGGGTTCACCGGGGAGCTGTTTTTT.

The J gene is TRBJ2-3, the V gene TRBV11-2, with 12 bases aligning to TRBD2. V lost 1 base, J lost 5 bases, and 7 bases stayed unmatched. CDR1 and CDR2 from the germline V gene are SGHAT and FQNNGV. CDR3 length equals 17 residues. The chain's CDR3 is CASSLGLAGGLGDTQYF. CDR3 bases: TGTGCCAGCAGCTTAGGGCTAGCGGGGGGGCTTGGAGATACGCAGTATTTT. Drawing the rest from reference TRBV11-2 and TRBJ2-3, the complete variable domain is EAGVAQSPRYKIIEKRQSVAFWCNPISGHATLYWYQQILGQGPKLLIQFQNNGVVDDSQLPKDRFSAERLKGVDSTLKIQPAKLEDSAVYLCASSLGLAGGLGDTQYFGPGTRLTVL.